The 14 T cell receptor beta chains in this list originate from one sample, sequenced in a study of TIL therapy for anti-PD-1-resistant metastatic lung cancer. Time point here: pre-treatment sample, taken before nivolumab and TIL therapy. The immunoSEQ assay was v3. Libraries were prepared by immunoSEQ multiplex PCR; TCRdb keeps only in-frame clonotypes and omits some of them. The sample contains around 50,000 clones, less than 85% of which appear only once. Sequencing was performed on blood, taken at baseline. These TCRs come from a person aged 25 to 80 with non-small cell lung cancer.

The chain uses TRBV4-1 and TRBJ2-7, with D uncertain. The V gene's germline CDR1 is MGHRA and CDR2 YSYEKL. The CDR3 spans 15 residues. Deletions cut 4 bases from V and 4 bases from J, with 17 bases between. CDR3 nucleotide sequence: TGCGCCAGCAGCCCCCCCGAAAGCGAGTTTTACGAGCAGTACTTC. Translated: CASSPPESEFYEQYF.

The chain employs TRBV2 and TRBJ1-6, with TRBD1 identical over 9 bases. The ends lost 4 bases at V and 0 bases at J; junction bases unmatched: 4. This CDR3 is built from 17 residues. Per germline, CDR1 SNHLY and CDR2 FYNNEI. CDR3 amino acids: CASSGRTGASYNSPLHF. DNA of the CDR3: TGTGCCAGCAGTGGGAGGACAGGGGCCTCCTATAATTCACCCCTCCACTTT.

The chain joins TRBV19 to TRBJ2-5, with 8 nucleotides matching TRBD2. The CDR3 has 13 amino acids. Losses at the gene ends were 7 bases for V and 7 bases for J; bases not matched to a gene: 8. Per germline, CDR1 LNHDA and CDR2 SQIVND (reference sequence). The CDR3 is CASKRGPRGTQYF. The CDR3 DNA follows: TGTGCCAGTAAGCGGGGGCCGCGGGGGACCCAGTACTTC. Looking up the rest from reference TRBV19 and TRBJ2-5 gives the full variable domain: DGGITQSPKYLFRKEGQNVTLSCEQNLNHDAMYWYRQDPGQGLRLIYYSQIVNDFQKGDIAEGYSVSREKKESFPLTVTSAQKNPTAFYLCASKRGPRGTQYFGPGTRLLVL.

The DNA for the CDR3 is TGCGCCAGCAGCCCGATAGGGAGACAGTACAATTCACCCCTCCACTTT. This encodes CASSPIGRQYNSPLHF. The chain joins TRBV4-1 to TRBJ1-6, with D tentatively TRBD1 (5 bases). The germline V and J ends were trimmed by 4 bases and 7 bases, with 17 bases remaining between them. The CDR3 runs to 16 residues. Germline V lookup: CDR1 MGHRA, CDR2 YSYEKL.

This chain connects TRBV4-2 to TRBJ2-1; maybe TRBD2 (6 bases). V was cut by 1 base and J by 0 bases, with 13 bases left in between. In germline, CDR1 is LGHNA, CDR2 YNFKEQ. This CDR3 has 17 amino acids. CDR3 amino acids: CASSQAVSRDSYNEQFF. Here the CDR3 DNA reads TGTGCCAGCAGCCAAGCGGTTTCGCGGGACTCCTACAATGAGCAGTTCTTC.

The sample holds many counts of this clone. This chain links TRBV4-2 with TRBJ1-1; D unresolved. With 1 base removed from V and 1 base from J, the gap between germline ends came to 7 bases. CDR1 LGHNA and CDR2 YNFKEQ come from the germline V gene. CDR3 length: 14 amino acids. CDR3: CASSQVFRNTEAFF. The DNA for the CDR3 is TGTGCCAGCAGCCAAGTGTTTAGGAACACTGAAGCTTTCTTT.

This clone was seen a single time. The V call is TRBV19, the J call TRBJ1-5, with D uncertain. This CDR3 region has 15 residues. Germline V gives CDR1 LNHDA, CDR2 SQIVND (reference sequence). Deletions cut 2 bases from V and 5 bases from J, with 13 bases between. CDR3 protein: CASSISGTWDQPQHF. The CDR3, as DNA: TGTGCCAGTAGTATATCTGGAACTTGGGATCAGCCCCAGCATTTT.

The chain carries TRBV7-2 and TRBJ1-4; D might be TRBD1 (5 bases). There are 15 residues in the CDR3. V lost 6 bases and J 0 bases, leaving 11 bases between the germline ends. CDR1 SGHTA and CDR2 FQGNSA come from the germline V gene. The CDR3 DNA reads TGTGCCAGCAGTAAAAGGGGTACAACTAATGAAAAACTGTTTTTT. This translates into CASSKRGTTNEKLFF.

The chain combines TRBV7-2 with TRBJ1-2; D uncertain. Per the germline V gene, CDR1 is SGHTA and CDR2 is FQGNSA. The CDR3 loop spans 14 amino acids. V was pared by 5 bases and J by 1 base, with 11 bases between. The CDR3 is CASSRRTDNYGYTF. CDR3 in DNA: TGTGCCAGCAGCCGAAGGACTGATAACTATGGCTACACCTTC.

The CDR3 loop reads CASSLAGRGGTDEQFF. For the CDR3, the DNA is TGTGCCAGCAGCTTAGCGGGACGGGGAGGGACCGATGAGCAGTTCTTC. The chain uses TRBV7-9 and TRBJ2-1; TRBD2 agrees at 7 bases. V trimming: 0 bases; J trimming: 8 bases; junction bases outside the gene matches: 10. The CDR3 extends over 16 amino acids. Germline loops: CDR1 SEHNR, CDR2 FQNEAQ (reference sequence).

CDR3 DNA sequence: TGTGCCAGTAGTCCCTGGACAGGGTCCTACGAGCAGTACTTC. Translation gives CASSPWTGSYEQYF. The chain has TRBV19 and TRBJ2-7, with 8 bases that match TRBD1. The CDR3 contains 14 residues. The V gene's germline CDR1 is LNHDA and CDR2 SQIVND (reference sequence). The J segment lost 1 base and the V segment lost 5 bases, leaving 4 bases of the junction unmatched. Variable domain in full (rest from reference TRBV19 and TRBJ2-7): DGGITQSPKYLFRKEGQNVTLSCEQNLNHDAMYWYRQDPGQGLRLIYYSQIVNDFQKGDIAEGYSVSREKKESFPLTVTSAQKNPTAFYLCASSPWTGSYEQYFGPGTRLTVT.

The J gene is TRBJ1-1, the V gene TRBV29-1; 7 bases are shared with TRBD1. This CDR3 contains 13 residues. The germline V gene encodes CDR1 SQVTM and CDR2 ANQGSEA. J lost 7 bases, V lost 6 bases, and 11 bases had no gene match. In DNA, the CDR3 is TGCAGCGTAGATAGGGGACAGCGGAGTGAAGCTTTCTTT. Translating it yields CSVDRGQRSEAFF.

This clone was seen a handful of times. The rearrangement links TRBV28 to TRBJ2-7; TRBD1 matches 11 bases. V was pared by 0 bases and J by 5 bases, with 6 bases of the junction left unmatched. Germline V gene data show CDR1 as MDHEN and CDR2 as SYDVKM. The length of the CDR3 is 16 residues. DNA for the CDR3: TGTGCCAGCAGTTTATGGATTGGACAGGGGGCGGACGAGCAGTACTTC. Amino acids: CASSLWIGQGADEQYF. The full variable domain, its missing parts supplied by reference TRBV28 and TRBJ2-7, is DVKVTQSSRYLVKRTGEKVFLECVQDMDHENMFWYRQDPGLGLRLIYFSYDVKMKEKGDIPEGYSVSREKKERFSLILESASTNQTSMYLCASSLWIGQGADEQYFGPGTRLTVT.

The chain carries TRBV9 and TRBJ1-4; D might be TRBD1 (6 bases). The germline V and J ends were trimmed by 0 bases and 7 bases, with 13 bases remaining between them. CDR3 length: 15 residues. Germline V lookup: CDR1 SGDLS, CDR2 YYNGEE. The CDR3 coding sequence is TGTGCCAGCAGCGTAGCTCGGGGGGCGTTTGAAAAACTGTTTTTT. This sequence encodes CASSVARGAFEKLFF.